Detailed here is one TCR beta chain. The data stem from a study of CD8 T cells in Susac syndrome. Stable or active relapsing-remitting multiple sclerosis, untreated and meeting revised McDonald criteria, defined the controls. RNA in amounts of roughly 0.5 to 1 ug was reverse transcribed with random hexamers. The immunoSEQ assay covered 54 Vbeta and 13 Jbeta segments for CDR3. TCRdb ran MiXCR on the immunoSEQ multiplex PCR reads and lists one entry per CDR3 protein. The sample records about 200,000 distinct CDR3 sequences, around 96% being singletons. The sequenced sample was CD4+ T cells from PBMCs. This clonotype was sampled from a human donor with multiple sclerosis.

CDR3 nucleotide sequence: TGTGCCAGTTCACAGGCATTTGAAGATACGCAGTATTTT. It specifies CASSQAFEDTQYF. The chain combines TRBV14 with TRBJ2-3, with a tentative D call TRBD1 (5 bases). This CDR3 contains 13 residues. The germline V and J ends were trimmed by 9 bases and 5 bases, with 15 bases remaining between them. The germline V gene has CDR1 SGHDN and CDR2 FVKESK.